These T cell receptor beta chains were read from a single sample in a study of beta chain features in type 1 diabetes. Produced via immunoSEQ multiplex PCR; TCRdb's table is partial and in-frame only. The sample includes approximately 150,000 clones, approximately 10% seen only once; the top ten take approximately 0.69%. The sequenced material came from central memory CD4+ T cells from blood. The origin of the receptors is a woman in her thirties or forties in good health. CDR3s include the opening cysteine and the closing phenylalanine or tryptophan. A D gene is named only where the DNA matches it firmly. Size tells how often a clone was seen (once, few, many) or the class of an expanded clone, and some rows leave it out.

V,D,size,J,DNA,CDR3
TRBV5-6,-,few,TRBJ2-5,TGTGCCAGCAGCTCTCAAGGATTAGCGAGGGAGACCCAGTACTTC,CASSSQGLARETQYF
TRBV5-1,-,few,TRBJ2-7,TGCGCCAGCAGCTTGGGAGACTACGAGCAGTACTTC,CASSLGDYEQYF
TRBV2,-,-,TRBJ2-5,TGTGCCAGCAGTGAAGCGCTGGGCAGAAAAGAGACCCAGTACTTC,CASSEALGRKETQYF
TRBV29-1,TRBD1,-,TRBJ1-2,TGCAGCGTTGAAAGCGGGACAGGGGGCCGTGGCTACACCTTC,CSVESGTGGRGYTF
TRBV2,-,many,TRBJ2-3,TGTGCCACCCGACCGGGACACAGCACAGATACGCAGTATTTT,CATRPGHSTDTQYF
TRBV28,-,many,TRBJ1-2,TGTGCCAGCAGGGCTACAGGGACGAACTATGGCTACACCTTC,CASRATGTNYGYTF
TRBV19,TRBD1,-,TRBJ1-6,TGTGCCAGTAGTATGGTCGGGGACAGATATAATTCACCCCTCCACTTT,CASSMVGDRYNSPLHF
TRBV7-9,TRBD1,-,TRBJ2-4,TGTGCCAGCAGCTTCTCGACAGGGGCCAAAAACATTCAGTACTTC,CASSFSTGAKNIQYF
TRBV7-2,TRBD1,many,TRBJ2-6,TGTGCCAGCAGCTTACGACAGGGGGCTGGGGCCAACGTCCTGACTTTC,CASSLRQGAGANVLTF
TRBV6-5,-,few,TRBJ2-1,TGTGCCAGCAGTTACTCGGCGGGGGCTAGTTATGAGCAGTTCTTC,CASSYSAGASYEQFF
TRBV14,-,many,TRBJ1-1,TGTGCCAGCAGCCAACCGTACACTGAAGCTTTCTTT,CASSQPYTEAFF
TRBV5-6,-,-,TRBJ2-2,TGTGCCAGCAGCCCCGGAGGTAGAATAGGCACCGGGGAGCTGTTTTTT,CASSPGGRIGTGELFF
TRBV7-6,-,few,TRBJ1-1,TGTGCCAGCAGCTTAGGGAACAGTGAAGCTTTCTTT,CASSLGNSEAFF
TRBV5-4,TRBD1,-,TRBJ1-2,TGTGCCAGCAGCTTGGACGGTCCAGGGGGCCCTGGCTATGGCTACACCTTC,CASSLDGPGGPGYGYTF
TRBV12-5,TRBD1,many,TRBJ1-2,TGTGCTAGTGGTTTCCCGACAGGGGGAAAGAGCTATGGCTACACCTTC,CASGFPTGGKSYGYTF
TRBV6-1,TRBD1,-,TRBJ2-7,TGTGCCAGCATCGCCGGGACAGGGGCCTACGAGCAGTACTTC,CASIAGTGAYEQYF
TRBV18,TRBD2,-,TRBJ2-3,TGTGCCAGCTCACCACTGCTAGCGGCCTCCACAGATACGCAGTATTTT,CASSPLLAASTDTQYF
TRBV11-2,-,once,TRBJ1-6,TGTGCCAGCACTTACCGAGCCTCCTATAATTCACCCCTCCACTTT,CASTYRASYNSPLHF
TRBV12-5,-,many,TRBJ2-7,TGTGCTAGTGGTTTGGTACCGGCAGGCTCCTACGAGCAGTACTTC,CASGLVPAGSYEQYF
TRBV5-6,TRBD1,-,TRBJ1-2,TGTGCCAGCAGCGGGGACAGGGGTAGCTATGGCTACACCTTC,CASSGDRGSYGYTF
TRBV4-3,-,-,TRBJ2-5,TGCGCCAGCAGCCCAGGGTTACGGGGGGCGGAAGAGACCCAGTACTTC,CASSPGLRGAEETQYF
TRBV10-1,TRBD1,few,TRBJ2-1,TGCGCCAGCAGTGAGTCGGGGACAGGGAAATGGAATGAGCAGTTCTTC,CASSESGTGKWNEQFF
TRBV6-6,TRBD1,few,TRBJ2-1,TGTGCCAGCACCCCGCAGGGGGCTCGAGAGCAGTTCTTC,CASTPQGAREQFF
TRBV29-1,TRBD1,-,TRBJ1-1,TGCAGCGTTCAGGGGGCCGGGCGGAGCACTGAAGCTTTCTTT,CSVQGAGRSTEAFF
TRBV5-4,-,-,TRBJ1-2,TGTGCCAGCAGCTTGTCCAGTAACTATGGCTACACCTTC,CASSLSSNYGYTF
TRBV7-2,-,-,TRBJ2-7,TGTGCCAGCAGCTTAGTGGTTGGCGGAGCCGAGCAGTACTTC,CASSLVVGGAEQYF
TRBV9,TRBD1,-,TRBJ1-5,TGTGCCAGCAGCAAGGGACAGGGGACCTTTAATCAGCCCCAGCATTTT,CASSKGQGTFNQPQHF
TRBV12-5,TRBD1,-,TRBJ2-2,TGTGCTAGTGGTTTCTCCGGGACAGGCGCGAACACCGGGGAGCTGTTTTTT,CASGFSGTGANTGELFF
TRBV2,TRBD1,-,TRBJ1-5,TGTGCCAGCAGTGCTCAGGGGGTGAATCAGCCCCAGCATTTT,CASSAQGVNQPQHF
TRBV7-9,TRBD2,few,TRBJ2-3,TGTGCCAGGCCGGGACTAGCGGGGGTCCACCCTACCACAGATACGCAGTATTTT,CARPGLAGVHPTTDTQYF
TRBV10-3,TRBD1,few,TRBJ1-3,TGTGCCAGCAAGGGACAGGGTGGAAACACCATATATTTT,CASKGQGGNTIYF
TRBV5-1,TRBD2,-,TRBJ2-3,TGCGCCAGCAGCTTGGGACTAGCGAAGGTAGATACGCAGTATTTT,CASSLGLAKVDTQYF
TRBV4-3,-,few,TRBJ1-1,TGCGCCAGCAGCCAACAGAGACTCCGCACTGAAGCTTTCTTT,CASSQQRLRTEAFF
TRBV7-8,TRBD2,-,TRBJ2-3,TGTGCCAGCAGCCAACTAGCGGGGGCCCCCACAGATACGCAGTATTTT,CASSQLAGAPTDTQYF
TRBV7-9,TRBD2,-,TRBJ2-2,TGTGCCAGCAGCTTAGATGGCGGGGGGAGCACCGGGGAGCTGTTTTTT,CASSLDGGGSTGELFF
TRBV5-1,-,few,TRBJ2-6,TGCGCCAGCAGCTTGGAAGGCCGAGGCCTGACTTTC,CASSLEGRGLTF
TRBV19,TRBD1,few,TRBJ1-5,TGTGCCAGTAGTAAGACAGGGGCAGAGCAGCCCCAGCATTTT,CASSKTGAEQPQHF